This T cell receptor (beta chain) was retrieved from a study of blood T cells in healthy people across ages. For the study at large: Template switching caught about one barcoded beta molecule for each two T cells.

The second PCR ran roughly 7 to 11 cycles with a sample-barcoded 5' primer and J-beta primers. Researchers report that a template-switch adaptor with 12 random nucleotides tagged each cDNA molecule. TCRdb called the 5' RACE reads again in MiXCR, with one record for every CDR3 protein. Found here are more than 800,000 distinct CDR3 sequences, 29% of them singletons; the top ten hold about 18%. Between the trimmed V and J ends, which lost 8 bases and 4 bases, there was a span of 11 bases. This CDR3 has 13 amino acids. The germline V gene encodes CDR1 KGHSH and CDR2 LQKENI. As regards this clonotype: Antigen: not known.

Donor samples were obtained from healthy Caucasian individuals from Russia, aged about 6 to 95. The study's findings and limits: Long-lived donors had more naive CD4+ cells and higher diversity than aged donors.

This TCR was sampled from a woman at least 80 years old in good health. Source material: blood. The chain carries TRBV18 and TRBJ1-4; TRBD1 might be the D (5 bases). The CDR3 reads CASAGRVNEKLFF. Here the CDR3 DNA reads TGTGCCAGCGCGGGACGGGTTAATGAAAAACTGTTTTTT. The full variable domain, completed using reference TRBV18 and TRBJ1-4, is NAGVMQNPRHLVRRRGQEARLRCSPMKGHSHVYWYRQLPEEGLKFMVYLQKENIIDESGMPKERFSAEFPKEGPSILRIQQVVRGDSAAYFCASAGRVNEKLFFGSGTQLSVL.